These T cell receptor beta chains were read from a single sample in a study of T cell changes during pregnancy in multiple sclerosis. Here immunoSEQ multiplex PCR was the method, and the copy in TCRdb shows in-frame clones only, minus some. The sample records around 110,000 clones, about 90% being singletons. The material was peripheral blood, obtained before pregnancy. These receptors all come from a female donor with multiple sclerosis, enrolled in a pregnancy study. Both conserved end residues are part of each CDR3.

j_call: TRBJ2-2; v_call: TRBV2; cdr3_length: 15; cdr3_aa: CASSEFRGNTGELFF
j_call: TRBJ2-7; v_call: TRBV5-1; cdr3_length: 18; cdr3_aa: CASSLGWREYRSSYEQYF
j_call: TRBJ1-2; v_call: TRBV15; cdr3_length: 14; cdr3_aa: CATSRGEANYGYTF
j_call: TRBJ2-3; v_call: TRBV29-1; cdr3_length: 14; cdr3_aa: CSVKEPRRTDTQYF
j_call: TRBJ1-4; v_call: TRBV2; cdr3_length: 13; cdr3_aa: CASNALIGEKLFF
j_call: TRBJ2-2; v_call: TRBV2; cdr3_length: 14; cdr3_aa: CASWDREITGELFF
j_call: TRBJ1-6; v_call: TRBV28; cdr3_length: 16; cdr3_aa: CASSPLPGFPNSPLHF
j_call: TRBJ2-3; v_call: TRBV29-1; cdr3_length: 13; cdr3_aa: CSVASAEGDTQYF
j_call: TRBJ1-5; v_call: TRBV6-1; cdr3_length: 14; cdr3_aa: CASGSRTGVTSQHF
j_call: TRBJ2-1; v_call: TRBV2; cdr3_length: 13; cdr3_aa: CASMLAGPPEQFF
j_call: TRBJ2-3; v_call: TRBV6-4; cdr3_length: 13; cdr3_aa: CASSDDTTDTQYF
j_call: TRBJ2-5; v_call: TRBV7-2; cdr3_length: 14; cdr3_aa: CASSLQGSQETQYF
j_call: TRBJ2-1; v_call: TRBV11-2; cdr3_length: 17; cdr3_aa: CASSLGTSGTTYNEQFF
j_call: TRBJ2-3; v_call: TRBV7-3; cdr3_length: 16; cdr3_aa: CASSLMVAGGTDTQYF
j_call: TRBJ1-6; v_call: TRBV28; cdr3_length: 13; cdr3_aa: CASSLQSNSPLHF
j_call: TRBJ2-7; v_call: TRBV27; cdr3_length: 19; cdr3_aa: CASSSLGFGLSSGTYEQYF
j_call: TRBJ1-6; v_call: TRBV9; cdr3_length: 13; cdr3_aa: CASSEWSGGDLHF
j_call: TRBJ2-7; v_call: TRBV2; cdr3_length: 13; cdr3_aa: CASSDGQTYEQYF
j_call: TRBJ1-3; v_call: TRBV7-7; cdr3_length: 13; cdr3_aa: CASSPGMGNTIYF
j_call: TRBJ1-1; v_call: TRBV10-3; cdr3_length: 15; cdr3_aa: CAISELAGQGTEAFF
j_call: TRBJ1-6; v_call: TRBV4-1; cdr3_length: 16; cdr3_aa: CASSQVMGDSYSPLHF
j_call: TRBJ1-5; v_call: TRBV7-9; cdr3_length: 13; cdr3_aa: CASSLPGDQPQHF
j_call: TRBJ2-3; v_call: TRBV30; cdr3_length: 11; cdr3_aa: CAWTVTDTQYF
j_call: TRBJ2-7; v_call: TRBV7-9; cdr3_length: 10; cdr3_aa: CASADLEQYF
j_call: TRBJ2-3; v_call: TRBV5-8; cdr3_length: 14; cdr3_aa: CASSLVQGADTQYF
j_call: TRBJ1-1; v_call: TRBV7-6; cdr3_length: 13; cdr3_aa: CASSKQGATEAFF
j_call: TRBJ2-6; v_call: TRBV5-8; cdr3_length: 18; cdr3_aa: CASSPRAGAHSGANVLTF